The 13 T cell receptor beta chains listed next were all sequenced from one sample in a study of cytomegalovirus exposure and HLA in healthy donors. Sequencing was performed with immunoSEQ multiplex PCR; in TCRdb, only in-frame clones are kept and a portion is missing. The data contain about 130,000 clones, around 94% of them singletons. Specimen: PBMCs. The receptors come from a woman in her late teens or twenties in good health and CMV-seronegative.

This chain uses TRBV6-4 with TRBJ1-1, with D unresolved. CDR1 is MRHNA and CDR2 is SNTAGT in the germline V gene. The germline V and J ends were trimmed by 2 bases and 0 bases, with 4 bases remaining between them. CDR3 size: 13 residues. Written as DNA, the CDR3 is TGTGCCAGCAGTGACGGAGTGAACACTGAAGCTTTCTTT. Its translation is CASSDGVNTEAFF.

Written as DNA, the CDR3 is TGCGCCAGCAGCTTGGAGGGCGGGAGGCCGTCCAATGAGCAGTTCTTC. It specifies CASSLEGGRPSNEQFF. The chain recombines TRBV5-1 with TRBJ2-1, with TRBD2 matching over 8 bases. Germline V gives CDR1 SGHRS, CDR2 YFSETQ. V gave up 0 bases and J gave up 6 bases; unmatched junction bases: 8. The CDR3 spans 16 residues.

This clone came up a few times. V is TRBV7-3 and J is TRBJ1-2; TRBD1 is a possible D gene (5 bases). The CDR3 contains 13 residues. V gave up 5 bases and J gave up 5 bases, with 12 bases separating them. Germline V gene data show CDR1 as SGHTA and CDR2 as FQGTGA. This chain's CDR3 is CASSVTVGYGYTF. In DNA form, the CDR3 reads TGTGCCAGCAGCGTGACAGTCGGATATGGCTACACCTTC.

The chain carries TRBV19 and TRBJ1-5, with D possibly matching TRBD1 (5 bases). CDR1 is LNHDA, CDR2 SQIVND, per germline (reference sequence). V was shortened by 7 bases and J by 2 bases, with 12 bases between the two germline ends. This CDR3 region has 14 residues. The CDR3 is CASTRPGGNQPQHF. Written as DNA, the CDR3 is TGTGCCAGTACTCGGCCGGGGGGCAATCAGCCCCAGCATTTT. The full variable domain, completed using reference TRBV19 and TRBJ1-5, is DGGITQSPKYLFRKEGQNVTLSCEQNLNHDAMYWYRQDPGQGLRLIYYSQIVNDFQKGDIAEGYSVSREKKESFPLTVTSAQKNPTAFYLCASTRPGGNQPQHFGDGTRLSIL.

The CDR3 DNA is TGTGCCAGCAGCTTGGGGGGAGGGGTCTACGAGCAGTACTTC. Translated: CASSLGGGVYEQYF. The chain employs TRBV7-6 and TRBJ2-7; the match to TRBD2 covers 7 bases. Trimming took 3 bases from V and 3 from J; bases not matched to a gene: 5. Germline lookup yields CDR1 SGHVS and CDR2 FNYEAQ. The CDR3 is made up of 14 amino acids.

The rearrangement joins TRBV6-1 to TRBJ2-3, with D possibly being TRBD2 (7 bases). The V and J ends lost 4 bases and 3 bases respectively, with 11 bases between them. CDR1 and CDR2 (germline): MNHNS, SASEGT. The CDR3 totals 14 residues. The CDR3 loop is CASSVGGRTDTQYF. The CDR3 nucleotides are TGTGCCAGCAGTGTCGGGGGGCGGACAGATACGCAGTATTTT.

The CDR3: CASSQESAPAGGAADTQYF. CDR3 nucleotide sequence: TGTGCCAGCAGCCAAGAGTCGGCCCCCGCGGGGGGGGCCGCAGATACGCAGTATTTT. This sequence joins TRBV4-2 and TRBJ2-3, with 9 nucleotides matching TRBD2. Looked up from germline, CDR1 is LGHNA and CDR2 is YNFKEQ. The CDR3 totals 19 residues. V was clipped by 0 bases and J by 4 bases; unmatched bases: 14.

This chain joins TRBV7-2 and TRBJ2-5; weak D call: TRBD2 (5 bases). Trimming stripped 1 base from V and 4 bases from J, with 16 bases between. The CDR3 totals 16 residues. CDR1 is SGHTA and CDR2 is FQGNSA in the germline V gene. In nucleotides, the CDR3 is TGTGCCAGCAGCTTAGGAGGGCCTAGGGCGGGAGAGACCCAGTACTTC. Residues: CASSLGGPRAGETQYF.

This chain connects TRBV15 to TRBJ2-7; 8 bases align to TRBD1. There are 14 residues in the CDR3. Germline V gene sequence: CDR1 LNHNV, CDR2 YYDKDF (reference sequence). With 6 bases clipped from V and 0 bases from J, the junction kept 4 bases outside the gene matches. This CDR3 is CATRIDRGSYEQYF. As DNA, the CDR3 is TGTGCCACCAGGATAGACAGGGGCTCCTACGAGCAGTACTTC.

V gene TRBV6-1 combines with J gene TRBJ2-7; the match to TRBD1 covers 8 bases. Germline CDR1 and CDR2: MNHNS and SASEGT. The CDR3 runs 16 residues. V shed 2 bases and J 2 bases; nucleotides not matched to a gene: 8. The CDR3 reads CASSEIVWTGTYEQYF. CDR3 in DNA: TGTGCCAGCAGTGAAATAGTCTGGACAGGGACCTACGAGCAGTACTTC.

This clone showed up just once. The rearrangement joins TRBV18 to TRBJ2-1, with a tentative D call TRBD2 (6 bases). In germline, CDR1 is KGHSH, CDR2 LQKENI. This CDR3 is 15 amino acids long. V was cut by 0 bases and J by 0 bases, with 6 bases left in between. The CDR3 sequence is CASSPPGSSYNEQFF. CDR3 nucleotide sequence: TGTGCCAGCTCACCACCCGGGAGCTCCTACAATGAGCAGTTCTTC.

The chain is built from TRBV2 and TRBJ1-2, with 9 bases identical to TRBD1. The CDR3 sequence is 13 residues long. Germline CDR1 and CDR2: SNHLY and FYNNEI. Losses at the gene ends were 5 bases for V and 8 bases for J; bases not matched to a gene: 6. The CDR3 region is CASSWGQGEGYTF. CDR3 nucleotides: TGTGCCAGCAGTTGGGGACAGGGAGAAGGCTACACCTTC.

The chain uses TRBV7-2 and TRBJ2-3; 12 positions match TRBD1. Germline V gene lookup returns CDR1 SGHTA and CDR2 FQGNSA. Trimming took 4 bases from V and 4 from J; bases not matched to a gene: 6. The length of the CDR3 is 16 residues. CDR3 sequence reads: CASSSGQGALADTQYF. DNA for the CDR3: TGTGCCAGCAGCTCGGGACAGGGGGCATTAGCAGATACGCAGTATTTT.